What follows is one T cell receptor beta chain and its context. The data are from a study of blood T cell repertoires in COVID-19. Study details: Samples taken during acute and convalescent COVID-19 were collected in the United States, Italy and Spain. PBMCs, B-cell-depleted T cells, or T cells were the source of the cDNA or gDNA that made up the material.

Trimming shortened V by 5 bases and J by 2 bases, and 13 bases separated the two germline ends. The germline gives CDR1 MDHEN, CDR2 SYDVKM. CDR3 length: 15 residues. In the authors' workflow: Estimated nucleated cell counts came from reference gene primer amplification. The assay was immunoSEQ multiplex PCR, and TCRdb's table has in-frame clones only and misses some. Clone size and V and J calls were adopted from that table, with D and trimming inferred from the DNA. The table has around 370,000 clones, more than 75% seen once. This chain uses TRBV28 with TRBJ1-3, with a possible D match to TRBD1 (5 bases). The specimen was peripheral blood. This sequence was found in a woman aged 18-29 years who had recovered from COVID-19. The CDR3 nucleotides are TGTGCCAGCAGTCACCAGGGTGGTACTGGAAACACCATATATTTT. It codes for CASSHQGGTGNTIYF.